The 27 T cell receptor beta chains below were found in one sample sequenced in a study of breast tumors, draining lymph nodes, adjacent tissues. The lymph nodes were axillary draining lymph nodes from breast cancer patients. In TCRdb, the multiplex PCR reads were re-called with MiXCR into one record per CDR3 protein. The sample has nearly 110,000 distinct CDR3 sequences; roughly 33% are singletons. Source material: axillary lymph node tissue. The receptors here all came from a female donor with breast cancer. Some clones in this sample may be carry-over from other donors' samples.

This clonotype has at least ten counts. J is TRBJ2-2 and V is TRBV9; 7 bases match TRBD2. The germline V gene has CDR1 SGDLS and CDR2 YYNGEE. CDR3 length: 16 residues. J gave up 4 bases and V 2 bases, and 8 bases lay outside the gene matches. The CDR3 protein is CASSVGRGRGTGELFF. The CDR3 nucleotides read TGTGCCAGCAGCGTTGGACGGGGGAGGGGCACCGGGGAGCTGTTTTTT.

This clonotype was counted many times. CDR3 protein: CASSPEGVGTGELFF. The DNA of the CDR3 is TGTGCCAGCAGCCCCGAAGGAGTCGGGACCGGGGAGCTGTTTTTT. The V gene is TRBV9, the J gene TRBJ2-2; D is unresolved. The V end lost 4 bases, the J end lost 5 bases, and 15 bases lay between the germline ends. Germline V CDR1 and CDR2: SGDLS, YYNGEE. This CDR3 contains 15 residues. Combining the CDR3 with reference TRBV9 and TRBJ2-2 gives the whole variable domain DSGVTQTPKHLITATGQRVTLRCSPRSGDLSVYWYQQSLDQGLQFLIQYYNGEERAKGNILERFSAQQFPDLHSELNLSSLELGDSALYFCASSPEGVGTGELFFGEGSRLTVL.

The sample holds many counts of this clonotype. V is TRBV5-1 and J is TRBJ2-1; 16 nucleotides align to TRBD2. This CDR3 contains 18 residues. Germline values: CDR1 SGHRS, CDR2 YFSETQ. J was trimmed by 8 bases and V by 0 bases; bases with no gene match: 8. CDR3 nucleotides: TGCGCCAGCAGCTTGGAAGGGGGACTAGCGGGGGGGCTCCATGAGCAGTTCTTC. As protein: CASSLEGGLAGGLHEQFF.

This clonotype has just a few counts. V is TRBV7-8 and J is TRBJ1-1; D unclear. Between the trimmed V and J ends, which lost 2 bases and 7 bases, there was a span of 17 bases. The CDR3 covers 15 residues. Germline V lookup: CDR1 SGHVS, CDR2 FQNEAQ. Here the CDR3 reads CASSLFGGVSGEAFF. The DNA for the CDR3 is TGTGCCAGCAGCTTATTCGGCGGGGTAAGTGGTGAAGCTTTCTTT.

The chain uses TRBV18 and TRBJ1-1; D gene uncertain. V was trimmed by 3 bases and J by 1 base, leaving 6 bases between them. The CDR3 extends over 13 amino acids. Germline CDR1 and CDR2: KGHSH and LQKENI. The CDR3 DNA reads TGTGCCAGCTCACCTAAGGGGAACACTGAAGCTTTCTTT. It translates to CASSPKGNTEAFF.

As to this clonotype: Since the CDR3 does not end with the conserved phenylalanine or tryptophan, this likely comes from a read error. The J gene is TRBJ2-1, the V gene TRBV27; 8 bases agree with TRBD2. The CDR3 is 17 amino acids. Germline CDR1 and CDR2: MNHEY and SMNVEV (reference sequence). V shed 0 bases and J 3 bases; nucleotides not matched to a gene: 7. DNA of the CDR3: TGTGCCAGCAGTTTATCGAGAGCGGGAGCAGACTACAATGAGCAGTTCCTC. Residues: CASSLSRAGADYNEQFL.

This clonotype was recorded many times. V usage is TRBV20-1 and J usage is TRBJ2-7; D remains unclear. Germline CDR1 and CDR2: DFQATT and SNEGSKA (reference sequence). CDR3 length: 13 residues. The V gene lost 7 bases and the J gene lost 0 bases, with 13 bases spanning the gap. CDR3 DNA sequence: TGCAGTGAATCCCGGTTGGGCTCCTACGAGCAGTACTTC. Translated: CSESRLGSYEQYF.

This clonotype was counted at least ten times. The rearrangement uses TRBV9 and TRBJ2-5; D not resolved. The CDR3 has 13 amino acids. Trimming cost V 2 bases and J 5 bases, with 10 bases left between them. Germline-derived CDR1 and CDR2 are SGDLS and YYNGEE. For the CDR3, the DNA is TGTGCCAGCAGCGTGAGTAGCCGGGAGACCCAGTACTTC. This encodes CASSVSSRETQYF.

This clonotype appeared many times. The chain joins TRBV2 to TRBJ2-7, with D possibly matching TRBD2 (6 bases). CDR1 and CDR2 from the germline V gene are SNHLY and FYNNEI. Trimming pared 8 bases from V and 2 bases from J, leaving 10 bases between. This CDR3 is 12 amino acids long. The CDR3 coding sequence is TGTGCCAGCCTTAGCGGTCCCTACGAGCAGTACTTC. This sequence encodes CASLSGPYEQYF.

This clonotype was seen only a few times. The chain couples TRBV27 to TRBJ2-1; 9 positions match TRBD2. V gave up 1 base and J gave up 9 bases; unmatched junction bases: 7. The length of the CDR3 is 15 residues. Germline lookup yields CDR1 MNHEY and CDR2 SMNVEV (reference sequence). The CDR3 reads CASSLWAGGPFEQFF. Written as DNA, the CDR3 is TGTGCCAGCAGTTTATGGGCGGGAGGGCCGTTTGAGCAGTTCTTC.

V is TRBV7-9 and J is TRBJ1-6; D is perhaps TRBD1 (6 bases). Trimming cost V 5 bases and J 9 bases, with 20 bases left between them. This CDR3 has 16 amino acids. Germline V gene lookup returns CDR1 SEHNR and CDR2 FQNEAQ (reference sequence). The CDR3 reads CASSPTGRGVGSPLHF. The CDR3 bases are TGTGCCAGCAGCCCAACAGGGCGGGGTGTTGGTTCACCCCTCCACTTT.

The V call is TRBV9, the J call TRBJ2-1; no firm D call. Trimming removed 4 bases from V and 6 bases from J, with 11 bases in between. Germline CDR1 and CDR2: SGDLS and YYNGEE. The CDR3 length is 13 residues. CDR3 residues: CASSLGSGNEQFF. The CDR3 DNA follows: TGTGCCAGCAGCTTGGGGTCGGGCAATGAGCAGTTCTTC.

This chain uses TRBV7-2 with TRBJ1-1, with 11 bases aligning to TRBD1. The germline CDR1 and CDR2 sequences are SGHTA and FQGNSA. The CDR3 is made up of 17 amino acids. V lost 0 bases and J lost 4; bases outside the gene matches: 7. The CDR3 bases are TGTGCCAGCAGCTTAGCACCTGTTGGGACAGGGGGCACTGAAGCTTTCTTT. Protein: CASSLAPVGTGGTEAFF.

The chain links TRBV4-2 to TRBJ2-1; D perhaps matches TRBD2 (7 bases). The length of the CDR3 is 15 residues. The V gene's germline CDR1 is LGHNA and CDR2 YNFKEQ. Trimming took off 1 base at V and 7 bases at J, with 14 bases between the two ends. CDR3 sequence: CASSQGGGAGNEQFF. The DNA of the CDR3 is TGTGCCAGCAGCCAAGGTGGGGGGGCCGGAAATGAGCAGTTCTTC.

This clonotype was observed at least ten times. The chain has TRBV4-1 and TRBJ2-1, with D possibly matching TRBD1 (7 bases). The ends were cut back, 3 bases at V and 2 bases at J, with 14 bases in the middle. Germline lookup yields CDR1 MGHRA and CDR2 YSYEKL. The CDR3 loop spans 16 amino acids. In DNA, the CDR3 is TGCGCCAGCAGCCAGGAGGGGACAGTCCCCTACAATGAGCAGTTCTTC. Translated: CASSQEGTVPYNEQFF.

This clonotype appeared many times. A read error may explain this, as a much larger clone is one base away. V gene TRBV9 combines with J gene TRBJ2-7, with D possibly matching TRBD2 (5 bases). CDR1 is SGDLS, CDR2 YYNGEE, per germline. The CDR3 is 14 residues long. CDR3 bases: TGTGCCAGCAGCGTAGGGGGAGAAACCTACGAGCAGTCCTTC. Protein product: CASSVGGETYEQSF. The complete variable domain, with remaining parts taken from reference TRBV9 and TRBJ2-7, reads DSGVTQTPKHLITATGQRVTLRCSPRSGDLSVYWYQQSLDQGLQFLIQYYNGEERAKGNILERFSAQQFPDLHSELNLSSLELGDSALYFCASSVGGETYEQSFGPGTRLTVT.

To note about this clonotype: Since the CDR3 does not end with the conserved phenylalanine or tryptophan, this likely comes from a read error. The DNA is omitted, as the CDR3 cannot be located on it reliably, and the CDR3 follows TCRdb's listing. The gene calls are TRBV5-1 and TRBJ2-5; the table's D call, TRBD2, has no DNA check behind it. The CDR3 spans 16 amino acids, including both terminal residues. Germline CDR1 is SGHRS and CDR2 is YFSETQ. The CDR3 spells CASSLGAGGLRDPKYL.

This clonotype has ten or more counts. The V gene is TRBV7-3, the J gene TRBJ2-1; D call uncertain. Per germline, CDR1 SGHTA and CDR2 FQGTGA. The CDR3 is 14 residues long. With 3 bases removed from V and 9 bases from J, the gap between germline ends came to 15 bases. The CDR3 DNA follows: TGTGCCAGCAGCTTGGACCCGAAAGGGTTTGAGCAGTTCTTC. This encodes CASSLDPKGFEQFF.

In its sample, this clonotype was seen many times. The chain is built from TRBV12-3 or TRBV12-4 and TRBJ2-2; 10 nucleotides match TRBD2. The length of the CDR3 is 18 residues. V dropped 4 bases and J dropped 4; count of bases not matched to a gene: 12. DNA for the CDR3: TGTGCCAGCAGTTCCCGCCTTAGCGGGGGGCCGTTCACCGGGGAGCTGTTTTTT. Encoded protein: CASSSRLSGGPFTGELFF.

Notes on this clonotype: Mismatch with germline at one junction end may stem from a read error. The chain has TRBV7-9 and TRBJ2-1, with D unclear. The CDR3 is 15 amino acids. CDR1 and CDR2 (germline): SEHNR, FQNEAQ (reference sequence). CDR3 sequence reads: CASSHSGSSWNEQLF. CDR3 DNA: TGTGCCAGCAGCCACTCCGGGTCCTCTTGGAATGAGCAGCTCTTC.

The table lists this clonotype with many counts. V usage is TRBV7-9 and J usage is TRBJ1-1; a weak D match, TRBD1 (5 bases). The ends were cut back, 2 bases at V and 1 base at J, with 8 bases in the middle. CDR1 is SEHNR and CDR2 is FQNEAQ in the germline V gene (reference sequence). This CDR3 region has 14 residues. The CDR3 region has the DNA TGTGCCAGCAGCTTAAGGGGATGGAACACTGAAGCTTTCTTT. Protein: CASSLRGWNTEAFF.

This clonotype was observed at least ten times. The gene calls are TRBV20-1 and TRBJ1-6; D is possibly TRBD1 (5 bases). The CDR3 length is 13 residues. Trimming took 3 bases from V and 7 from J, leaving 10 bases between them. In germline, CDR1 is DFQATT, CDR2 SNEGSKA (reference sequence). CDR3 protein: CSASQGSNSPLHF. Written as DNA, the CDR3 is TGCAGTGCTAGCCAGGGCTCCAATTCACCCCTCCACTTT.

This clonotype was recorded at least ten times. The V call is TRBV11-2, the J call TRBJ2-5, with D tentatively TRBD1 (6 bases). The CDR3 consists of 14 residues. With 4 bases removed from V and 1 base from J, the gap between germline ends came to 10 bases. The germline V gene encodes CDR1 SGHAT and CDR2 FQNNGV. Here the CDR3 DNA reads TGTGCCAGCAGCTACCGGGACACCCAAGAGACCCAGTACTTC. Translation gives CASSYRDTQETQYF.

This clonotype was counted ten times or more. V gene TRBV6-6 combines with J gene TRBJ1-2, with 7 nucleotides matching TRBD1. CDR1 is MNHNY, CDR2 SVGAGI, per germline (reference sequence). V lost 5 bases to trimming and J lost 13 bases; unmatched junction nucleotides: 22. This CDR3 is built from 16 residues. The chain's CDR3 is CASSGTGARGRSVGTF. The CDR3 DNA sequence: TGTGCCAGCAGTGGAACAGGGGCGCGGGGCCGCTCTGTAGGCACCTTC.

Concerning this clonotype: Germline is not matched at one junction end, which may reflect a read error. The chain is built from TRBV5-1 and TRBJ1-4, with a possible D match to TRBD1 (5 bases). Germline-derived CDR1 and CDR2 are SGHRS and YFSETQ. This CDR3 comprises 14 residues. The CDR3 reads CASRQRWTNDKLFF. CDR3 DNA sequence: TGTGCCAGCAGACAGCGATGGACTAATGACAAACTGTTTTTT.

In this sample, this clonotype turned up a few times. Just one base apart from a much larger clone, this may be a read error. Since no conserved phenylalanine or tryptophan closes the CDR3, a read error is the likely cause. The chain recombines TRBV10-3 with TRBJ1-2; no reliable D call. Trimming cost V 3 bases and J 4 bases, with 18 bases left between them. There are 16 residues in the CDR3. Germline lookup yields CDR1 ENHRY and CDR2 SYGVKD. The CDR3 DNA sequence: TGTGCCATCAGTGACCCTCGTGGGCCGGGGATCTATGGCTACACCCTC. As protein: CAISDPRGPGIYGYTL.

The CDR3 sequence: CASSLSTVMNTEAFF. In DNA form, the CDR3 reads TGTGCCAGCAGCTTGTCGACAGTTATGAACACTGAAGCTTTCTTT. The chain joins TRBV9 to TRBJ1-1, with a tentative D call TRBD1 (5 bases). Between the trimmed V and J ends, which lost 4 bases and 0 bases, there was a span of 13 bases. This CDR3 has 15 amino acids. CDR1 and CDR2 (germline): SGDLS, YYNGEE.